The 21 T cell receptor beta chains given below trace back to one sample, sequenced in a study of T cell responses to AZD1222 COVID-19 vaccine. Here immunoSEQ multiplex PCR was the method, and the copy in TCRdb shows in-frame clones only, minus some. The repertoire includes some 180,000 clones, 85% to 90% of them detected once, and around 5.8% sits in the top ten. The sample here was peripheral blood, taken on day 0 of AZD1222 vaccination. Source of these receptors: an adult in good health.

Turning to this clone: Other DNA sequences of this sample code for an identical CDR3. The J gene is TRBJ1-2, the V gene TRBV3-1 (or the pseudogene TRBV3-2); D gene unclear. Germline V gene lookup returns CDR1 LGHDT and CDR2 YNNKEL (reference sequence). V lost 0 bases and J 2 bases, leaving 4 bases between the germline ends. There are 13 residues in the CDR3. The CDR3 sequence: CASSQDGNYGYTF. The CDR3 bases are TGTGCCAGCAGCCAAGACGGCAACTATGGCTACACCTTC.

This clone is medium-sized in the sample. V usage is TRBV7-9 and J usage is TRBJ1-4; a weak D match, TRBD1 (6 bases). This CDR3 comprises 15 residues. Deletions cut 1 base from V and 4 bases from J, with 10 bases between. CDR1 is SEHNR and CDR2 is FQNEAQ in the germline V gene (reference sequence). CDR3 DNA: TGTGCCAGCAGCTTAGAGGGGGGCCATAATGAAAAACTGTTTTTT. Amino acids: CASSLEGGHNEKLFF.

This clone was counted between two and nine times. The chain couples TRBV27 to TRBJ1-1; a possible D gene is TRBD1 (5 bases). V was trimmed by 5 bases and J by 2 bases, leaving 15 bases between them. The CDR3 extends over 15 amino acids. From germline, CDR1 is MNHEY and CDR2 SMNVEV (reference sequence). CDR3 sequence: CASSLRQNSNTEAFF. The CDR3 nucleotides are TGTGCCAGCAGTCTAAGACAGAATTCAAACACTGAAGCTTTCTTT.

The gene calls are TRBV6-5 and TRBJ2-5; possibly TRBD1 for D (6 bases). The ends were cut back, 0 bases at V and 5 bases at J, with 13 bases in the middle. Germline CDR1 is MNHEY and CDR2 is SVGAGI. This CDR3 region has 15 residues. CDR3 in amino acids: CASSYSIQGYETQYF. The CDR3 nucleotides read TGTGCCAGCAGTTACTCAATACAGGGTTACGAGACCCAGTACTTC.

The CDR3 loop reads CASRITGAIPYGYTF. In nucleotides, the CDR3 is TGTGCCAGTAGGATAACAGGGGCGATTCCCTATGGCTACACCTTC. This chain links TRBV19 with TRBJ1-2, with 7 bases that match TRBD1. Looked up from germline, CDR1 is LNHDA and CDR2 is SQIVND (reference sequence). V lost 6 bases, J lost 4 bases, and 11 bases stayed unmatched. There are 15 residues in the CDR3. Together with reference TRBV19 and TRBJ1-2, the CDR3 gives the full variable domain: DGGITQSPKYLFRKEGQNVTLSCEQNLNHDAMYWYRQDPGQGLRLIYYSQIVNDFQKGDIAEGYSVSREKKESFPLTVTSAQKNPTAFYLCASRITGAIPYGYTFGSGTRLTVV.

A single count supports this clone. The rearrangement uses TRBV7-2 and TRBJ1-3; a possible D gene is TRBD1 (6 bases). CDR1 and CDR2 from the germline V gene are SGHTA and FQGNSA. The V gene lost 1 base and the J gene lost 9 bases, with 7 bases spanning the gap. This CDR3 is built from 12 residues. The CDR3 sequence is CASSLVRGTIYF. CDR3 sequence (DNA): TGTGCCAGCAGCTTAGTCAGGGGCACCATATATTTT.

The chain combines TRBV5-1 with TRBJ1-1; 7 bases match TRBD1. The V gene's germline CDR1 is SGHRS and CDR2 YFSETQ. The ends lost 3 bases at V and 1 base at J; junction bases unmatched: 3. The CDR3 loop spans 14 amino acids. The DNA for the CDR3 is TGCGCCAGCAGCTCGCAGGGGGGGAACACTGAAGCTTTCTTT. It encodes CASSSQGGNTEAFF.

In this sample, this clone turned up once. The chain has TRBV9 and TRBJ2-2, with 13 bases lining up with TRBD2. The V and J ends lost 4 bases and 2 bases, in that order; junction bases with no gene match: 5. The CDR3 covers 17 residues. The germline V gene has CDR1 SGDLS and CDR2 YYNGEE. CDR3: CASSIGLAGANTGELFF. The CDR3 region has the DNA TGTGCCAGCAGCATTGGACTAGCGGGGGCCAACACCGGGGAGCTGTTTTTT.

This chain links TRBV7-9 with TRBJ1-4, with 8 bases that match TRBD1. After removal of 2 bases from V and 4 bases from J, the junction contained 3 bases not matched to a gene. There are 15 residues in the CDR3. The germline V gene has CDR1 SEHNR and CDR2 FQNEAQ (reference sequence). CDR3 bases: TGTGCCAGCAGCTTAAACAGGGGGGGTAATGAAAAACTGTTTTTT. Protein sequence: CASSLNRGGNEKLFF.

This clone was recorded once. V is TRBV5-4 and J is TRBJ2-1, with 7 positions matching TRBD1. This CDR3 comprises 13 residues. Germline CDR1 is SGHNT and CDR2 is YYREEE (reference sequence). J gave up 6 bases and V 4 bases, and 4 bases lay outside the gene matches. CDR3 sequence reads: CASSRNRGNEQFF. CDR3 DNA: TGTGCCAGCAGCAGGAACAGGGGCAATGAGCAGTTCTTC.

The J gene is TRBJ1-4, the V gene TRBV5-5; tentatively, D is TRBD1 (5 bases). The CDR3 spans 14 residues. Trimming took off 3 bases at V and 8 bases at J, with 14 bases between the two ends. Germline V gene lookup returns CDR1 SGHKS and CDR2 YYEKEE (reference sequence). CDR3 nucleotide sequence: TGTGCCAGCAGCTACCTGGCAGGGTTAGAAAAACTGTTTTTT. Translation: CASSYLAGLEKLFF.

For the CDR3, the DNA is TGTGCCAGCAGCTGGGCAGGGAGCACCGGGGAGCTGTTTTTT. Translated: CASSWAGSTGELFF. The J gene is TRBJ2-2, the V gene TRBV7-8, with D perhaps given as TRBD1 or TRBD2 (5 bases each). The V end was cut by 4 bases, the J end by 4 bases, with 10 bases between. This CDR3 has 14 amino acids. The germline V gene encodes CDR1 SGHVS and CDR2 FQNEAQ.

The chain links TRBV28 to TRBJ1-2; no reliable D call. Germline values: CDR1 MDHEN, CDR2 SYDVKM. This CDR3 is built from 12 residues. Trimming left V 6 bases short and J 8 bases short, with 13 bases between. CDR3 region: CASSSARQGYTF. For the CDR3, the DNA is TGTGCCAGCAGCTCCGCTCGCCAAGGCTACACCTTC.

This clone appeared a single time. The gene calls are TRBV19 and TRBJ2-5, with TRBD1 identical over 12 bases. V gave up 3 bases and J gave up 5 bases; unmatched junction bases: 4. Germline CDR1 reads LNHDA; CDR2 reads SQIVND (reference sequence). The CDR3 sequence is 15 residues long. The CDR3 loop is CASSIGDRGLETQYF. DNA for the CDR3: TGTGCCAGTAGTATTGGGGACAGGGGGCTGGAGACCCAGTACTTC.

The rearrangement uses TRBV5-4 and TRBJ2-7; D remains ambiguous. The germline V gene has CDR1 SGHNT and CDR2 YYREEE (reference sequence). Deletions cut 5 bases from V and 6 bases from J, with 12 bases between. The CDR3 contains 12 residues. Written as DNA, the CDR3 is TGTGCCAGCAGATCCAGTTCGTCCGAGCAGTACTTC. It translates to CASRSSSSEQYF. Full variable domain (outside the CDR3, taken from reference TRBV5-4 and TRBJ2-7): ETGVTQSPTHLIKTRGQQVTLRCSSQSGHNTVSWYQQALGQGPQFIFQYYREEENGRGNFPPRFSGLQFPNYSSELNVNALELDDSALYLCASRSSSSEQYFGPGTRLTVT.

There are a few counts of this clone. The J gene is TRBJ1-5, the V gene TRBV19; the D gene is possibly TRBD1 (5 bases). The V end was cut by 1 base, the J end by 4 bases, with 11 bases between. CDR3 length: 15 amino acids. Germline V gives CDR1 LNHDA, CDR2 SQIVND (reference sequence). The CDR3 coding sequence is TGTGCCAGTAGTATAGTGGGGGGAGCAAATCAGCCCCAGCATTTT. This codes for CASSIVGGANQPQHF.

This clone appeared once. The genes are TRBV24-1 and TRBJ2-3; TRBD1 might be the D (6 bases). The germline V gene has CDR1 KGHDR and CDR2 SFDVKD. The CDR3 loop spans 15 amino acids. Trimming took 1 base from V and 3 from J, leaving 10 bases between them. The DNA of the CDR3 is TGTGCCACCAGTGATTTTTCCGGACAGACAGATACGCAGTATTTT. Protein sequence: CATSDFSGQTDTQYF.

The CDR3 DNA reads as TGTGCCAGCAGCCTGGGTCGGGGCAGGGGCAATGGCTACACCTTC. Encoded protein: CASSLGRGRGNGYTF. The rearrangement uses TRBV28 and TRBJ1-2; tentatively, D is TRBD1 (6 bases). CDR1 and CDR2 from the germline V gene are MDHEN and SYDVKM. CDR3 length equals 15 residues. The V end lost 6 bases, the J end lost 6 bases, and 20 bases lay between the germline ends.

This rearrangement joins TRBV7-2 to TRBJ2-7; 7 bases match TRBD1. This CDR3 contains 15 residues. After removal of 0 bases from V and 7 bases from J, the junction contained 9 bases not matched to a gene. Germline CDR1 is SGHTA and CDR2 is FQGNSA. The CDR3 reads CASSLAAGGRGEQYF. CDR3 nucleotides: TGTGCCAGCAGCTTAGCTGCAGGGGGAAGAGGAGAGCAGTACTTC.

The rearrangement links TRBV6-6 to TRBJ1-2, with a tentative D call TRBD1 (5 bases). Looked up from germline, CDR1 is MNHNY and CDR2 is SVGAGI (reference sequence). V gave up 0 bases and J gave up 2 bases, with 13 bases separating them. The CDR3 runs to 16 residues. CDR3 nucleotides: TGTGCCAGCAGTTACTCGACAGAAACTTTAAACTATGGCTACACCTTC. Amino acid sequence: CASSYSTETLNYGYTF.

The J gene is TRBJ1-4, the V gene TRBV6-5, with 12 bases fitting TRBD1. This CDR3 spans 14 amino acids. V lost 2 bases, J lost 8 bases, and 0 bases stayed unmatched. Germline CDR1 and CDR2: MNHEY and SVGAGI. In nucleotides, the CDR3 is TGTGCCAGCAGTTACGGGACAGGGGGCGAAAAACTGTTTTTT. Its protein is CASSYGTGGEKLFF.